This entry lists 18 T cell receptor beta chains sequenced from one sample in a study of T cells in Graves' hyperthyroidism and ophthalmopathy. TCR beta CDR3 regions were amplified from RNA transcripts. Initially, a first-round RT-PCR of the TCR CDR3 employed the HTBI primer set. TCRdb itself ran the multiplex PCR reads through MiXCR, one entry per CDR3 protein. The sample includes 370,000 or so distinct CDR3 sequences, less than 20% seen only once; the top ten take 28%. Sequencing was carried out using blood. The receptors were gathered from a young woman with Graves' hyperthyroidism that later progressed to Graves' ophthalmopathy.

The chain has TRBV28 and TRBJ2-4; D gene uncertain. The CDR3 has 15 amino acids. Between the trimmed V and J ends, which lost 7 bases and 0 bases, there was a span of 13 bases. Looked up from germline, CDR1 is MDHEN and CDR2 is SYDVKM. CDR3 in DNA: TGTGCCAGCAACAATCCCCTTCTAGCCAAAAACATTCAGTACTTC. Translated, it gives CASNNPLLAKNIQYF.

This clonotype came up a few times. The rearrangement joins TRBV9 to TRBJ2-2, with TRBD2 as a possible D gene (6 bases). V was cut by 4 bases and J by 1 base, with 14 bases left in between. Germline lookup yields CDR1 SGDLS and CDR2 YYNGEE. The CDR3 has 16 residues. The CDR3 DNA reads TGTGCCAGCAGCCCCAGGAGTAGCGGGAACACCGGGGAGCTGTTTTTT. Translating gives CASSPRSSGNTGELFF.

This clonotype came up a few times. The gene calls are TRBV6-1 and TRBJ2-6; D may be TRBD1 (7 bases). Germline V lookup: CDR1 MNHNS, CDR2 SASEGT. The CDR3 sequence is 17 residues long. Between the trimmed V and J ends, which lost 3 bases and 2 bases, there was a span of 14 bases. This CDR3 is CASSEAGGIPGANVLTF. Here the CDR3 DNA reads TGTGCCAGCAGTGAGGCAGGGGGGATTCCTGGGGCCAACGTCCTGACTTTC.

At least ten counts were recorded for this clonotype. The rearrangement links TRBV3-1 to TRBJ1-6, with D maybe TRBD1 (5 bases). The CDR3 has 15 residues. Between the trimmed V and J ends, which lost 1 base and 4 bases, there was a span of 8 bases. CDR1 is LGHDT and CDR2 is YNNKEL in the germline V gene (reference sequence). The DNA of the CDR3 is TGTGCCAGCAGCCAAGGGGGCCAATATAATTCACCCCTCCACTTT. Its protein is CASSQGGQYNSPLHF.

The table lists this clonotype with many counts. The chain recombines TRBV2 with TRBJ1-6, with 8 bases that match TRBD1. Trimming at V came to 3 bases and at J to 5 bases, leaving 6 bases not matched to a gene. Germline CDR1 reads SNHLY; CDR2 reads FYNNEI. The CDR3 is 16 amino acids. The DNA for the CDR3 is TGTGCCAGCAGTGACCGGACAGGGAAGGATAATTCACCCCTCCACTTT. Translating it yields CASSDRTGKDNSPLHF.

This clonotype occurred a few times. J is TRBJ2-1 and V is TRBV6-1, with 11 nucleotides matching TRBD2. Losses at the gene ends were 4 bases for V and 3 bases for J; bases not matched to a gene: 5. The CDR3 length is 16 residues. Looked up from germline, CDR1 is MNHNS and CDR2 is SASEGT. The CDR3 nucleotides are TGTGCCAGCAGTGGGATACTAGCGGGAGACTACAATGAGCAGTTCTTC. Encoded protein: CASSGILAGDYNEQFF.

This clonotype was recorded at least ten times. The chain employs TRBV28 and TRBJ2-3, with TRBD1 matching over 10 bases. V gave up 3 bases and J gave up 13 bases; unmatched junction bases: 7. The germline gives CDR1 MDHEN, CDR2 SYDVKM. This CDR3 region has 13 residues. CDR3 region: CASSFMGGTGEYF. The CDR3 DNA sequence: TGTGCCAGCAGTTTTATGGGGGGGACAGGGGAGTATTTT.

This clonotype has at least ten counts. J is TRBJ1-1 and V is TRBV5-1; D may be TRBD1 (5 bases). The CDR3 loop spans 14 amino acids. Germline CDR1 SGHRS, CDR2 YFSETQ. V lost 1 base to trimming and J lost 3 bases, with 10 bases between them. The CDR3 loop reads CASSLSWGDTEAFF. In DNA, the CDR3 is TGCGCCAGCAGCTTGTCTTGGGGGGACACTGAAGCTTTCTTT.

Comment on this clonotype: Given a much more abundant clone one base away, this may be a read error. The rearrangement uses TRBV6-1 and TRBJ1-1; TRBD1 agrees at 9 bases. This CDR3 is built from 15 residues. The germline V gene has CDR1 MNHNS and CDR2 SASEGT. The trim removed 5 bases at V and 5 bases at J, leaving 9 bases unmatched. The CDR3 loop is CASSQTGTGMTEAFF. The DNA for the CDR3 is TGTGCCAGCAGTCAAACCGGGACAGGGATGACTGAAGCTTTCTTT.

This clonotype was seen at least ten times. This chain links TRBV6-1 with TRBJ2-2; 10 nucleotides match TRBD1. Trimming removed 8 bases from V and 3 bases from J; junction bases left unmatched: 3. Germline lookup yields CDR1 MNHNS and CDR2 SASEGT. There are 14 residues in the CDR3. In DNA, the CDR3 is TGTGCCAGCTCCGGGACAGGGGACACCGGGGAGCTGTTTTTT. Amino acids: CASSGTGDTGELFF.

This clonotype was seen at least ten times. The chain employs TRBV7-8 and TRBJ1-5; 8 bases match TRBD1. V lost 5 bases and J lost 6; bases outside the gene matches: 9. The CDR3 has 15 residues. From germline, CDR1 is SGHVS and CDR2 FQNEAQ. The CDR3 DNA sequence: TGTGCCAGCAGCGCTGGGACAGGTCGTAGTCAGCCCCAGCATTTT. This gives the protein CASSAGTGRSQPQHF.

CDR3 bases: TGCGCCAGCAGGACCATGTATACGGGCACAGATACGCAGTATTTT. Translated: CASRTMYTGTDTQYF. J is TRBJ2-3 and V is TRBV4-1; D remains unclear. CDR1 and CDR2 (germline): MGHRA, YSYEKL. The CDR3 sequence is 15 residues long. V lost 6 bases and J lost 1, with 14 bases in between.

In this sample, this clonotype turned up many times. J is TRBJ1-5 and V is TRBV12-3 or TRBV12-4; D not certain. There are 17 residues in the CDR3. Trimming took 0 bases from V and 3 from J, leaving 15 bases between them. In nucleotides, the CDR3 is TGTGCCAGCAGTTTAGCCGCCGACTTACGGTTCAATCAGCCCCAGCATTTT. This gives the protein CASSLAADLRFNQPQHF.

The sample holds many counts of this clonotype. The chain links TRBV2 to TRBJ1-4, with D uncertain. CDR1 SNHLY and CDR2 FYNNEI come from the germline V gene. V shed 1 base and J shed 4 bases, with 10 bases lying between them. The CDR3 is 15 residues long. As DNA, the CDR3 is TGTGCCAGCAGTGAAGGCAGGACGGTTAATGAAAAACTGTTTTTT. This translates into CASSEGRTVNEKLFF.

This clonotype appeared many times. The chain carries TRBV29-1 and TRBJ2-3, with 13 bases identical to TRBD2. V was clipped by 3 bases and J by 4 bases; unmatched bases: 4. The V gene's germline CDR1 is SQVTM and CDR2 ANQGSEA. The CDR3 is made up of 15 amino acids. The CDR3, as DNA: TGCAGCGTTGATGGACTAGCGGGAGAGTCAGATACGCAGTATTTT. It is translated as CSVDGLAGESDTQYF.

This clonotype showed up many times. The chain has TRBV30 and TRBJ1-1; D is possibly TRBD1 (6 bases). This CDR3 contains 14 residues. V was cut by 5 bases and J by 2 bases, with 15 bases left in between. Germline CDR1 is GTSNPN and CDR2 is SVGIG (reference sequence). The CDR3 loop is CAWVYRDPNTEAFF. CDR3 in DNA: TGTGCCTGGGTCTACAGGGATCCAAACACTGAAGCTTTCTTT.

This clonotype was seen repeatedly, ten times or more. The chain carries TRBV18 and TRBJ1-2; D not resolved. Trimming left V 2 bases short and J 0 bases short, with 10 bases between. Germline V CDR1 and CDR2: KGHSH, LQKENI. This CDR3 comprises 15 residues. This chain's CDR3 is CASSPGPDANYGYTF. In nucleotides, the CDR3 is TGTGCCAGCTCACCAGGACCCGATGCTAACTATGGCTACACCTTC.

This clonotype was seen ten or more times. The rearrangement links TRBV18 to TRBJ1-1; D remains ambiguous. Per germline, CDR1 KGHSH and CDR2 LQKENI. V was pared by 0 bases and J by 7 bases, with 15 bases between. The CDR3 has 15 amino acids. CDR3 sequence: CASSPPAGGTGEAFF. CDR3 coding DNA: TGTGCCAGCTCACCACCGGCGGGAGGTACCGGTGAAGCTTTCTTT.